This TCR beta chain was recovered during a study of blood T cell repertoires in COVID-19. Looking at the study overall: Specimens from acute and convalescent COVID-19 originated in the United States, Italy and Spain. PBMCs, B-cell-depleted T cells, or T cells provided the cDNA or gDNA that made up the material.

This clone came up once. Original processing methods: Estimated nucleated cell counts came from reference gene primer amplification. The method was immunoSEQ multiplex PCR; TCRdb's version includes in-frame clones alone and lacks a portion of them. D and trimming were read from the DNA, whereas the V and J calls and clone size are those reported in that table. The data contain 100,000 to 110,000 clones, around four fifths of them singletons. This CDR3 comprises 15 residues. Germline-derived CDR1 and CDR2 are MDHEN and SYDVKM. V was cut by 6 bases and J by 0 bases, with 14 bases left in between. The TCR sequence derives from a woman in her sixties or seventies with acute or convalescent COVID-19. Material: peripheral blood. The V and J genes are TRBV28 and TRBJ1-2; possibly TRBD1 for D (5 bases). Written as DNA, the CDR3 is TGTGCCAGCAGCTCTAGTCAGACAGCTAACTATGGCTACACCTTC. Protein: CASSSSQTANYGYTF.